Shown below are 22 T cell receptor beta chains from a single sample sequenced in a study of early T cells in non-severe SARS-CoV-2 infection. TCRdb processed the 5' RACE reads anew with MiXCR; each CDR3 protein has one entry. This table holds 25,000 to 35,000 distinct CDR3 sequences, approximately 5% found once. The sample taken for sequencing was whole blood. These TCRs come from an adult who was a healthcare worker with PCR-confirmed SARS-CoV-2 infection or an uninfected control (not recorded which).

The gene calls are TRBV5-1 and TRBJ1-1; D is perhaps TRBD1 (6 bases). V shed 0 bases and J shed 0 bases, with 12 bases lying between them. This CDR3 has 16 amino acids. CDR1 is SGHRS, CDR2 YFSETQ, per germline. CDR3 sequence reads: CASSLVAGALNTEAFF. CDR3 coding DNA: TGCGCCAGCAGCTTGGTGGCAGGGGCCTTGAACACTGAAGCTTTCTTT. The full variable domain, completed using reference TRBV5-1 and TRBJ1-1, is KAGVTQTPRYLIKTRGQQVTLSCSPISGHRSVSWYQQTPGQGLQFLFEYFSETQRNKGNFPGRFSGRQFSNSRSEMNVSTLELGDSALYLCASSLVAGALNTEAFFGQGTRLTVV.

There are many counts of this clonotype. This sequence joins TRBV14 and TRBJ2-7; D unclear. Germline CDR1 and CDR2: SGHDN and FVKESK. The CDR3 covers 12 residues. Trimming pared 4 bases from V and 3 bases from J, leaving 7 bases between. CDR3 DNA sequence: TGTGCCAGCAGCCGAGCTGACTACGAGCAGTACTTC. This sequence encodes CASSRADYEQYF.

This clonotype was seen ten or more times. CDR3 residues: CASSQDRGEFEAFF. The CDR3 DNA sequence: TGTGCCAGCAGCCAAGACAGGGGGGAATTTGAAGCTTTCTTT. The V and J genes are TRBV3-1 and TRBJ1-1; 7 bases are a match to TRBD1. Germline-derived CDR1 and CDR2 are LGHDT and YNNKEL (reference sequence). CDR3 length: 14 residues. Losses at the gene ends were 0 bases for V and 7 bases for J; bases not matched to a gene: 5.

V usage is TRBV12-3 or TRBV12-4 and J usage is TRBJ1-4; a weak D match, TRBD1 (5 bases). CDR3 length equals 14 residues. The V and J ends lost 6 bases and 3 bases respectively, with 11 bases between them. The CDR3 protein is CASRVGGANEKLFF. The CDR3 DNA sequence: TGTGCCAGCAGGGTCGGGGGGGCTAATGAAAAACTGTTTTTT.

V usage is TRBV12-3 or TRBV12-4 and J usage is TRBJ2-2, with D possibly TRBD1 on 7 matching bases. The ends were cut back, 3 bases at V and 5 bases at J, with 13 bases in the middle. The CDR3 covers 15 residues. In DNA, the CDR3 is TGTGCCAGCAGTTTCAATGCAGGGGGGACCGGGGAGCTGTTTTTT. Translated: CASSFNAGGTGELFF.

This clonotype was counted many times. The chain recombines TRBV12-3 or TRBV12-4 with TRBJ1-1; no definite D call. The V gene lost 5 bases and the J gene lost 1 base, with 14 bases spanning the gap. The length of the CDR3 is 15 residues. CDR3 region: CASSTTRRSNTEAFF. CDR3 nucleotide sequence: TGTGCCAGCAGTACAACTCGGAGGTCGAACACTGAAGCTTTCTTT.

This clonotype occurred many times. The chain joins TRBV6-5 to TRBJ1-2; D is perhaps TRBD1 (6 bases). CDR1 MNHEY and CDR2 SVGAGI come from the germline V gene. The CDR3 sequence is 14 residues long. Trimming removed 2 bases at V and 3 bases at J, with 10 bases between. CDR3 DNA: TGTGCCAGCAGTTACGGCAGGGGTTACTATGGCTACACCTTC. Translation gives CASSYGRGYYGYTF.

The V gene is TRBV29-1, the J gene TRBJ2-7; D possibly corresponds to TRBD1 (6 bases). Germline loops: CDR1 SQVTM, CDR2 ANQGSEA. CDR3 size: 13 residues. V shed 7 bases and J shed 7 bases, with 20 bases lying between them. The CDR3 nucleotides are TGCAGCGCGAAGGATGGGGGCGGACAGGAGCAGTACTTC. This codes for CSAKDGGGQEQYF.

At least ten counts were recorded for this clonotype. The chain employs TRBV20-1 and TRBJ2-7; TRBD2 matches 7 bases. CDR1 DFQATT and CDR2 SNEGSKA come from the germline V gene (reference sequence). Trimming at V came to 1 base and at J to 2 bases, leaving 8 bases not matched to a gene. This CDR3 has 15 amino acids. The CDR3 spells CSARGPGLTTYEQYF. The CDR3 coding sequence is TGCAGTGCTAGAGGGCCGGGACTAACCACCTACGAGCAGTACTTC.

This clonotype was seen ten or more times. The rearrangement uses TRBV9 and TRBJ2-3; D is ambiguous. Trimming removed 0 bases at V and 2 bases at J, with 4 bases between. Germline V gene data show CDR1 as SGDLS and CDR2 as YYNGEE. This CDR3 is 13 amino acids long. CDR3 nucleotides: TGTGCCAGCAGCGTAGGCGTCACAGATACGCAGTATTTT. Its protein product is CASSVGVTDTQYF. Drawing the rest from reference TRBV9 and TRBJ2-3, the complete variable domain is DSGVTQTPKHLITATGQRVTLRCSPRSGDLSVYWYQQSLDQGLQFLIQYYNGEERAKGNILERFSAQQFPDLHSELNLSSLELGDSALYFCASSVGVTDTQYFGPGTRLTVL.

This clonotype showed up many times. This chain connects TRBV11-3 to TRBJ2-5; TRBD1 matches 7 bases. The CDR3 contains 13 residues. CDR1 is SGHNT, CDR2 YENEEA, per germline. J gave up 2 bases and V 5 bases, and 2 bases lay outside the gene matches. The CDR3 sequence: CASSPGQQETQYF. For the CDR3, the DNA is TGTGCCAGCAGCCCGGGACAGCAAGAGACCCAGTACTTC.

This clonotype has ten or more counts. The chain employs TRBV5-4 and TRBJ2-3, with D perhaps matching TRBD2 (5 bases). CDR3 size: 14 residues. CDR1 and CDR2 from the germline V gene are SGHNT and YYREEE (reference sequence). The V and J ends lost 3 bases and 4 bases respectively, with 12 bases between them. CDR3 loop: CASSSRTRADTQYF. CDR3 coding DNA: TGTGCCAGCAGCTCTCGGACTCGCGCAGATACGCAGTATTTT. The full variable domain, with the rest looked up from reference TRBV5-4 and TRBJ2-3, is ETGVTQSPTHLIKTRGQQVTLRCSSQSGHNTVSWYQQALGQGPQFIFQYYREEENGRGNFPPRFSGLQFPNYSSELNVNALELDDSALYLCASSSRTRADTQYFGPGTRLTVL.

There are many counts of this clonotype. The chain combines TRBV4-2 with TRBJ2-3; D is perhaps TRBD2 (6 bases). CDR1 is LGHNA and CDR2 is YNFKEQ in the germline V gene. The CDR3 is 15 amino acids. Trimming cost V 0 bases and J 1 base, with 8 bases left between them. CDR3 loop: CASSQDRGGTDTQYF. CDR3 DNA: TGTGCCAGCAGCCAAGACCGCGGGGGCACAGATACGCAGTATTTT.

Worth noting for this clonotype: A read error may be the cause here, since a much bigger clone is one base away. The chain employs TRBV2 and TRBJ2-1; D is tentatively TRBD1 or TRBD2 (5 bases each). Per the germline V gene, CDR1 is SNHLY and CDR2 is FYNNEI. This CDR3 is built from 15 residues. The DNA for the CDR3 is TGTGCCAGCAGTGTGGACTGGGGCTCCTACAATGATCAGTTCTTC. This gives the protein CASSVDWGSYNDQFF.

This clonotype has at least ten counts. This chain joins TRBV15 and TRBJ1-4; maybe TRBD1 (5 bases). Germline-derived CDR1 and CDR2 are LNHNV and YYDKDF (reference sequence). This CDR3 contains 14 residues. V shed 5 bases and J shed 6 bases, with 13 bases lying between them. The CDR3 sequence is CATSVGGSDEKLFF. In DNA form, the CDR3 reads TGTGCCACCAGCGTCGGGGGTTCGGATGAAAAACTGTTTTTT.

This clonotype was counted at least ten times. The chain has TRBV7-2 and TRBJ2-3; a possible D gene is TRBD2 (5 bases). CDR1 and CDR2 from the germline V gene are SGHTA and FQGNSA. This CDR3 region has 14 residues. Trimming removed 3 bases from V and 5 bases from J, with 12 bases in between. CDR3 coding DNA: TGTGCCAGCAGCTTGGTGAGGGCGGGAGATACGCAGTATTTT. It yields the protein CASSLVRAGDTQYF.

This clonotype was found many times. This sequence joins TRBV5-4 and TRBJ2-7; TRBD2 matches at 11 bases. The trim removed 4 bases at V and 7 bases at J, leaving 10 bases unmatched. There are 15 residues in the CDR3. Germline assignment: CDR1 SGHNT and CDR2 YYREEE (reference sequence). The DNA of the CDR3 is TGTGCCAGCAGCAACCCTAGCGGGGGGCCGTCGGAGCAGTACTTC. As protein: CASSNPSGGPSEQYF.

This clonotype was recorded many times. This chain uses TRBV6-1 with TRBJ2-2, with TRBD1 identical over 8 bases. V shed 7 bases and J 5 bases; nucleotides not matched to a gene: 9. CDR1 and CDR2 (germline): MNHNS, SASEGT. The CDR3 spans 15 residues. The CDR3 here is CASTPGTGGTGELFF. The CDR3 DNA reads as TGTGCCAGCACCCCAGGGACAGGCGGAACCGGGGAGCTGTTTTTT.

This clonotype has a count of ten or more. This chain links TRBV12-3 or TRBV12-4 with TRBJ1-5; D remains unclear. This CDR3 spans 14 amino acids. Trimming stripped 0 bases from V and 5 bases from J, with 8 bases between. The CDR3 DNA sequence: TGTGCCAGCAGTTTAGCGGGTTTAGATCAGCCCCAGCATTTT. Translation: CASSLAGLDQPQHF.

This rearrangement joins TRBV5-1 to TRBJ2-3; the match to TRBD2 covers 9 bases. Trimming at V came to 0 bases and at J to 0 bases, leaving 8 bases not matched to a gene. In germline, CDR1 is SGHRS, CDR2 YFSETQ. This CDR3 region has 18 residues. This CDR3 is CASSLGNLAGSSTDTQYF. DNA for the CDR3: TGCGCCAGCAGCTTGGGTAATCTAGCGGGGAGCAGCACAGATACGCAGTATTTT.

This clonotype was detected many times. This chain uses TRBV20-1 with TRBJ1-6; a possible D gene is TRBD1 (6 bases). Trimming removed 5 bases at V and 5 bases at J, with 16 bases between. CDR3 size: 15 residues. The germline V gene encodes CDR1 DFQATT and CDR2 SNEGSKA (reference sequence). In nucleotides, the CDR3 is TGCAGTGCTGCTCCGAGACAGGCTGATAATTCACCCCTCCACTTT. It codes for CSAAPRQADNSPLHF.

In its sample, this clonotype was seen many times. This chain joins TRBV19 and TRBJ1-2; possibly TRBD1 for D (5 bases). V lost 3 bases and J lost 3, with 14 bases in between. CDR1 is LNHDA and CDR2 is SQIVND in the germline V gene (reference sequence). The CDR3 consists of 15 residues. The CDR3 DNA sequence: TGTGCCAGTAGTATCTCGGCAGGGATGGACTATGGCTACACCTTC. Translation: CASSISAGMDYGYTF.